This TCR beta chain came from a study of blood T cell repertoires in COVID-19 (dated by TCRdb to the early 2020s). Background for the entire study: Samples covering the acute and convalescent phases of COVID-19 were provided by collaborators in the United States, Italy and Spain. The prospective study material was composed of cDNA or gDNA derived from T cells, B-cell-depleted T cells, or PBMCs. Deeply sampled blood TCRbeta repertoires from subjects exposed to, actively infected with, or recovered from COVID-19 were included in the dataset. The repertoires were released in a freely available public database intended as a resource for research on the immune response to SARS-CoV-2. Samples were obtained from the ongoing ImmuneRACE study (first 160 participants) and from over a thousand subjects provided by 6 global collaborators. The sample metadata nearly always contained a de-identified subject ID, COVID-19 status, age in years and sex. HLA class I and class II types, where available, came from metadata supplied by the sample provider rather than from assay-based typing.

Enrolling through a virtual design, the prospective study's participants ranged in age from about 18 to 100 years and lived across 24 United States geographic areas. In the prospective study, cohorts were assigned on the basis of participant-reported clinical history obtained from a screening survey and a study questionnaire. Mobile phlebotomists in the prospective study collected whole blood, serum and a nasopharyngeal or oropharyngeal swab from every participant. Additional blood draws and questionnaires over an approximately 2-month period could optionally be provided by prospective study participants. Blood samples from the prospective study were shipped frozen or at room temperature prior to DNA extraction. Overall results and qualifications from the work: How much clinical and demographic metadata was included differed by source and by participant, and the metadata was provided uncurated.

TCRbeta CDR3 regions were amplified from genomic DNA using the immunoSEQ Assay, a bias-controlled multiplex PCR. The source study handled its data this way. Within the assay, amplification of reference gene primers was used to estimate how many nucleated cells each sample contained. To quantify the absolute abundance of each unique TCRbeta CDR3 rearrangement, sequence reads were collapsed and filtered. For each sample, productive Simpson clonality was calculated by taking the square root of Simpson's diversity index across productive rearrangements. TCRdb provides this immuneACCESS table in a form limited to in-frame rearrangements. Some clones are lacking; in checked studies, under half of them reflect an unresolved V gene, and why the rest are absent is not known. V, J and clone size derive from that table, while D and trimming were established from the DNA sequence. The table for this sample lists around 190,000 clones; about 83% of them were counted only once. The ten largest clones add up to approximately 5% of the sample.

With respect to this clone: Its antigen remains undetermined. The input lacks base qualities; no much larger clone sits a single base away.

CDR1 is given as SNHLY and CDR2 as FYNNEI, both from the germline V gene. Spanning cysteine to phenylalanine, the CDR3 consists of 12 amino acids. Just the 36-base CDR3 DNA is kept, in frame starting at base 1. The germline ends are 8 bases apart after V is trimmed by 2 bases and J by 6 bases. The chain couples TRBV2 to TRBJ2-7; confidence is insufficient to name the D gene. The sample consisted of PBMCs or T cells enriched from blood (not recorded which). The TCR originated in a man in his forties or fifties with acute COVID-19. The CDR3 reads CASSEWAAEQYF. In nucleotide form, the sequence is TGTGCCAGCAGTGAATGGGCAGCCGAGCAGTACTTC.